Below, 21 T cell receptor beta chains from the same sample are listed, as sequenced in a study of cytomegalovirus exposure and HLA in healthy donors. The PCR made use of 60 Vbeta and 13 Jbeta primers. Here immunoSEQ multiplex PCR was the method, and the copy in TCRdb shows in-frame clones only, minus some. The sample consists of 150,000 to 200,000 clones, roughly 9.5% of them appearing once. Material: PBMCs. The receptors stem from a woman in her twenties or thirties in good health and CMV-seropositive.

This clone showed up just a few times. V gene TRBV9 combines with J gene TRBJ2-2; D not certain. CDR3 length: 15 residues. Germline CDR1 is SGDLS and CDR2 is YYNGEE. Trimming removed 0 bases from V and 4 bases from J, with 10 bases in between. The CDR3 coding sequence is TGTGCCAGCAGCGTAGAACCAGCGAGCACCGGGGAGCTGTTTTTT. It specifies CASSVEPASTGELFF. The whole variable domain, remainder taken from reference TRBV9 and TRBJ2-2, is DSGVTQTPKHLITATGQRVTLRCSPRSGDLSVYWYQQSLDQGLQFLIQYYNGEERAKGNILERFSAQQFPDLHSELNLSSLELGDSALYFCASSVEPASTGELFFGEGSRLTVL.

This clone was observed many times. The CDR3 is CASSFLAGEETQYF. The CDR3 coding sequence is TGCGCCAGCAGCTTCCTAGCGGGAGAAGAGACCCAGTACTTC. The genes are TRBV5-1 and TRBJ2-5; 10 bases line up with TRBD2. J gave up 3 bases and V 2 bases, and 1 base lay outside the gene matches. The germline V gene encodes CDR1 SGHRS and CDR2 YFSETQ. This CDR3 comprises 14 residues. Complete variable domain (other parts from reference TRBV5-1 and TRBJ2-5): KAGVTQTPRYLIKTRGQQVTLSCSPISGHRSVSWYQQTPGQGLQFLFEYFSETQRNKGNFPGRFSGRQFSNSRSEMNVSTLELGDSALYLCASSFLAGEETQYFGPGTRLLVL.

This clone appeared a few times. DNA of the CDR3: TGCGCCAGCAGCTTGGACAGGGGTAAGTTGGACATTCAGTACTTC. Translation gives CASSLDRGKLDIQYF. The rearrangement joins TRBV5-1 to TRBJ2-4; 7 positions agree with TRBD1. Per germline, CDR1 SGHRS and CDR2 YFSETQ. The CDR3 covers 15 residues. The ends lost 0 bases at V and 8 bases at J; junction bases unmatched: 8.

V and J are TRBV5-6 and TRBJ2-5; D gene uncertain. The DNA end is a closer match to TRBJ2-7, so the J assignment may be wrong. There are 13 residues in the CDR3. The germline gives CDR1 SGHDT, CDR2 YYEEEE. CDR3 DNA: TGTGCCAGCAGCTTTACCTCGCAATACGAGCAGTACTTC. Amino acids: CASSFTSQYEQYF.

CDR3 nucleotide sequence: TGTGCCAGCTCACCACGTCCCAGGGGGCCTGGGGCCAACGTCCTGACTTTC. This translates into CASSPRPRGPGANVLTF. The V call is TRBV18, the J call TRBJ2-6, with 8 nucleotides matching TRBD1. This CDR3 contains 17 residues. V trimming: 1 base; J trimming: 2 bases; junction bases outside the gene matches: 4. CDR1 is KGHSH, CDR2 LQKENI, per germline. The complete variable domain, with remaining parts taken from reference TRBV18 and TRBJ2-6, reads NAGVMQNPRHLVRRRGQEARLRCSPMKGHSHVYWYRQLPEEGLKFMVYLQKENIIDESGMPKERFSAEFPKEGPSILRIQQVVRGDSAAYFCASSPRPRGPGANVLTFGAGSRLTVL.

V usage is TRBV5-1 and J usage is TRBJ2-1; 11 bases line up with TRBD2. J lost 6 bases, V lost 4 bases, and 9 bases had no gene match. The CDR3 is made up of 16 amino acids. The germline V gene has CDR1 SGHRS and CDR2 YFSETQ. In DNA form, the CDR3 reads TGCGCCAGCAGCGCGGTACTAGCGGGAGTCCCCAATGAGCAGTTCTTC. It yields the protein CASSAVLAGVPNEQFF.

V and J are TRBV30 and TRBJ1-3; TRBD1 is a possible D gene (5 bases). Deletions cut 0 bases from V and 3 bases from J, with 24 bases between. This CDR3 has 19 amino acids. Germline values: CDR1 GTSNPN, CDR2 SVGIG (reference sequence). CDR3 in amino acids: CAWSVKGQAFFPSGNTIYF. CDR3 coding DNA: TGTGCCTGGAGTGTAAAGGGGCAGGCGTTCTTCCCGAGTGGAAACACCATATATTTT.

This clone has just one count. Relative to the germline gene, one junction end is altered; a read error may explain this. The chain is built from TRBV28 and TRBJ2-3, with TRBD2 identical over 7 bases. The CDR3 covers 12 residues. Germline lookup yields CDR1 MDHEN and CDR2 SYDVKM. CDR3 residues: CASSVRSGGLNF. CDR3 sequence (DNA): TGTGCCAGCAGTGTGAGGTCGGGGGGTCTTAATTTT.

The table lists this clone with a few counts. The V call is TRBV30, the J call TRBJ2-7, with 9 bases matching TRBD2. Germline trimming cut 3 bases from V and 4 bases from J; bases unmatched to any gene: 4. Germline V gene lookup returns CDR1 GTSNPN and CDR2 SVGIG (reference sequence). The CDR3 sequence is 13 residues long. CDR3 DNA sequence: TGTGCCTGGAGGACTAGCGGAAGGTACGAGCAGTACTTC. Its protein is CAWRTSGRYEQYF.

There are a few counts of this clone. This chain links TRBV18 with TRBJ2-5; the match to TRBD1 covers 11 bases. The V gene end was trimmed by 4 bases and the J gene end by 3 bases; junction bases not matched to a gene: 4. This CDR3 has 15 residues. Germline assignment: CDR1 KGHSH and CDR2 LQKENI. The CDR3 DNA is TGTGCCAGCTCACGCGGGACAGGGGGAGAAGAGACCCAGTACTTC. This gives the protein CASSRGTGGEETQYF. The full variable domain, its missing parts supplied by reference TRBV18 and TRBJ2-5, is NAGVMQNPRHLVRRRGQEARLRCSPMKGHSHVYWYRQLPEEGLKFMVYLQKENIIDESGMPKERFSAEFPKEGPSILRIQQVVRGDSAAYFCASSRGTGGEETQYFGPGTRLLVL.

This clone was picked up a small number of times. The chain recombines TRBV25-1 with TRBJ2-5; the match to TRBD2 covers 12 bases. The DNA matches TRBJ2-7 better at its end, which makes the J call doubtful. Germline CDR1 and CDR2: MGHDK and SYGVNS. This CDR3 has 16 residues. The CDR3 DNA reads TGTGCCAGCAGTGAAACCCCACTAGCGGGAGGCTACGAGCAGTACTTC. As protein: CASSETPLAGGYEQYF.

The chain couples TRBV2 to TRBJ2-5, with 8 bases matching TRBD2. Trimming at V came to 4 bases and at J to 4 bases, leaving 8 bases not matched to a gene. CDR3 length: 15 amino acids. Germline CDR1 SNHLY, CDR2 FYNNEI. CDR3 in amino acids: CASSGVAGPGETQYF. CDR3 nucleotides: TGTGCCAGCAGTGGGGTAGCGGGACCCGGAGAGACCCAGTACTTC.

The chain links TRBV14 to TRBJ2-7, with 8 bases that match TRBD1. The trim removed 1 base at V and 7 bases at J, leaving 9 bases unmatched. Germline-derived CDR1 and CDR2 are SGHDN and FVKESK. The CDR3 spans 15 residues. This CDR3 reads CASSQVRTGPGEQYF. DNA for the CDR3: TGTGCCAGCAGCCAAGTCCGGACAGGGCCGGGGGAGCAGTACTTC.

CDR3 sequence: CASMTDYTDTQYF. For the CDR3, the DNA is TGCGCCAGCATGACAGATTATACAGATACGCAGTATTTT. The chain couples TRBV5-1 to TRBJ2-3, with D possibly being TRBD1 (5 bases). This CDR3 region has 13 residues. The V and J ends lost 6 bases and 3 bases respectively, with 11 bases between them. The germline V gene encodes CDR1 SGHRS and CDR2 YFSETQ.

CDR3 in amino acids: CASSPSGRAATYEQYF. DNA of the CDR3: TGTGCCAGCAGTCCTAGCGGGAGGGCTGCGACTTACGAGCAGTACTTC. The chain couples TRBV4-2 to TRBJ2-7, with 12 nucleotides matching TRBD2. J gave up 4 bases and V 6 bases, and 10 bases lay outside the gene matches. The CDR3 extends over 16 amino acids. CDR1 is LGHNA, CDR2 YNFKEQ, per germline.

This clone showed up just a few times. The chain couples TRBV19 to TRBJ1-5; D call uncertain. Trimming stripped 3 bases from V and 6 bases from J, with 15 bases between. There are 15 residues in the CDR3. CDR1 and CDR2 from the germline V gene are LNHDA and SQIVND (reference sequence). CDR3 DNA: TGTGCCAGTAGTATTAGTATGAGTCGGGGTCAGCCCCAGCATTTT. It is translated as CASSISMSRGQPQHF.

The rearrangement uses TRBV5-4 and TRBJ2-7, with 11 bases lining up with TRBD1. The CDR3 has 14 residues. Germline lookup yields CDR1 SGHNT and CDR2 YYREEE (reference sequence). Unmatched junction bases numbered 3, after V lost 4 bases and J lost 3 bases. The CDR3 DNA is TGTGCCAGCAGCACCGGGACAGGGGGCTACGAGCAGTACTTC. It yields the protein CASSTGTGGYEQYF.

Here the CDR3 DNA reads TGTGCCACTTACGGGACTAGCGGGATTTACGAGCAGTACTTC. It yields the protein CATYGTSGIYEQYF. J is TRBJ2-7 and V is TRBV11-2, with 13 nucleotides matching TRBD2. Unmatched junction bases numbered 7, after V lost 10 bases and J lost 4 bases. Germline values: CDR1 SGHAT, CDR2 FQNNGV. CDR3 size: 14 residues.

This clone was seen only a few times. V usage is TRBV6-5 and J usage is TRBJ2-6; D possibly corresponds to TRBD2 (5 bases). Germline-derived CDR1 and CDR2 are MNHEY and SVGAGI. The CDR3 is 15 residues long. V shed 4 bases and J shed 2 bases, with 9 bases lying between them. CDR3 amino acids: CASSSSSAGANVLTF. CDR3 nucleotide sequence: TGTGCCAGCAGTTCTAGCTCAGCTGGGGCCAACGTCCTGACTTTC.

This chain connects TRBV2 to TRBJ1-5, with D perhaps TRBD1 (6 bases). Germline CDR1 and CDR2: SNHLY and FYNNEI. V lost 4 bases, J lost 2 bases, and 24 bases lay in between. The CDR3 covers 19 residues. The CDR3 sequence is CASSGLAAGGEGGNQPQHF. The DNA for the CDR3 is TGTGCCAGCAGTGGGTTGGCAGCTGGGGGCGAAGGTGGCAATCAGCCCCAGCATTTT.

The J gene is TRBJ2-1, the V gene TRBV29-1; 14 nucleotides line up with TRBD2. Unmatched junction bases numbered 4, after V lost 1 base and J lost 5 bases. The CDR3 extends over 16 amino acids. CDR1 is SQVTM and CDR2 is ANQGSEA in the germline V gene. The CDR3 sequence: CSVEGTSGRTNNEQFF. Written as DNA, the CDR3 is TGCAGCGTTGAAGGGACTAGCGGGAGGACGAACAATGAGCAGTTCTTC.